Each of the 31 T cell receptor beta chains below was sequenced from the same sample in a study of blood T cell repertoires in COVID-19 (dated by TCRdb to the early 2020s). Receptor libraries were prepared by the immunoSEQ multiplex PCR assay. As stored in TCRdb, this immuneACCESS dataset retains in-frame rearrangements with V and J assigned. A fraction of the clones does not appear; measured against another copy, unresolved V genes explain less than half of the discrepancy, and the remainder lacks a known reason. The sample contains about 300,000 clones, around 92% of them found a single time. Clones ranked in the top ten supply 1.5% to 2% of the sample. Sequencing input: peripheral blood. The receptors shown here come from a woman between 25 and 40 years old with COVID-19, enrolled during active disease.

The chain recombines TRBV7-9 with TRBJ1-1, with 10 bases fitting TRBD1. Looked up from germline, CDR1 is SEHNR and CDR2 is FQNEAQ (reference sequence). The trim removed 5 bases at V and 1 base at J, leaving 7 bases unmatched. The CDR3 covers 16 residues. CDR3 sequence: CASSRDRGGWNTEAFF. The CDR3 coding sequence is TGTGCCAGCAGCCGGGACAGGGGTGGATGGAACACTGAAGCTTTCTTT.

The chain couples TRBV7-2 to TRBJ1-6; 7 nucleotides align to TRBD1. CDR1 and CDR2 from the germline V gene are SGHTA and FQGNSA. The V gene end was trimmed by 5 bases and the J gene end by 9 bases; junction bases not matched to a gene: 7. This CDR3 is 14 amino acids long. The CDR3 region is CASSHRDSFSPLHF. CDR3 DNA sequence: TGTGCCAGCAGCCACCGGGACAGCTTTTCACCCCTCCACTTT.

In this sample, this clone turned up once. J is TRBJ1-1 and V is TRBV19; TRBD1 might be the D (6 bases). V lost 5 bases to trimming and J lost 5 bases, with 18 bases between them. Germline lookup yields CDR1 LNHDA and CDR2 SQIVND (reference sequence). This CDR3 region has 15 residues. CDR3 region: CASSFLEGVRTEAFF. In DNA, the CDR3 is TGTGCCAGTAGTTTCCTCGAGGGGGTTCGGACTGAAGCTTTCTTT.

The rearrangement uses TRBV2 and TRBJ1-1; D ambiguous. V lost 5 bases, J lost 13 bases, and 8 bases lay in between. The germline gives CDR1 SNHLY, CDR2 FYNNEI. The CDR3 has 9 residues. CDR3 nucleotide sequence: TGTGCCAGCAGTTCCCCGGGTTTCTTT. It is translated as CASSSPGFF.

CDR3 region: CASSRDRSKNTEAFF. The CDR3 DNA reads as TGTGCCAGCAGCCGGGACAGGTCTAAGAACACTGAAGCTTTCTTT. V usage is TRBV2 and J usage is TRBJ1-1; 8 bases map to TRBD1. From germline, CDR1 is SNHLY and CDR2 FYNNEI. The CDR3 is made up of 15 amino acids. V lost 6 bases, J lost 1 base, and 7 bases stayed unmatched. Variable domain in full (rest from reference TRBV2 and TRBJ1-1): EPEVTQTPSHQVTQMGQEVILRCVPISNHLYFYWYRQILGQKVEFLVSFYNNEISEKSEIFDDQFSVERPDGSNFTLKIRSTKLEDSAMYFCASSRDRSKNTEAFFGQGTRLTVV.

The V call is TRBV19, the J call TRBJ1-5; TRBD1 matches 8 bases. The ends lost 7 bases at V and 1 base at J; junction bases unmatched: 6. The CDR3 has 15 residues. The germline V gene has CDR1 LNHDA and CDR2 SQIVND (reference sequence). The CDR3: CASTPTGESNQPQHF. The CDR3 nucleotides read TGTGCCAGTACCCCGACAGGGGAGAGCAATCAGCCCCAGCATTTT.

The chain carries TRBV9 and TRBJ2-3; D is unclear. The V gene lost 0 bases and the J gene lost 0 bases, with 11 bases spanning the gap. Germline V gene sequence: CDR1 SGDLS, CDR2 YYNGEE. The CDR3 is 16 amino acids. The CDR3 region is CASSVVGATSTDTQYF. DNA of the CDR3: TGTGCCAGCAGCGTAGTTGGAGCGACGAGCACAGATACGCAGTATTTT.

V usage is TRBV6-5 and J usage is TRBJ2-6; possibly TRBD1 for D (6 bases). Trimming stripped 5 bases from V and 3 bases from J, with 11 bases between. Germline CDR1 is MNHEY and CDR2 is SVGAGI. The CDR3 is 15 amino acids. The CDR3 spells CASSNRALGANVLTF. CDR3 nucleotides: TGTGCCAGCAGTAACAGGGCTCTTGGGGCCAACGTCCTGACTTTC.

The chain uses TRBV6-5 and TRBJ2-3, with D unresolved. The V gene lost 6 bases and the J gene lost 0 bases, with 10 bases spanning the gap. Germline V gives CDR1 MNHEY, CDR2 SVGAGI. The CDR3 runs 14 residues. DNA for the CDR3: TGTGCCAGCAGAAACACCCCTAGCACAGATACGCAGTATTTT. It is translated as CASRNTPSTDTQYF.

The chain employs TRBV15 and TRBJ1-5; D remains ambiguous. There are 14 residues in the CDR3. Germline-derived CDR1 and CDR2 are LNHNV and YYDKDF (reference sequence). Between the trimmed V and J ends, which lost 0 bases and 4 bases, there was a span of 7 bases. The CDR3 region is CATSRDPQNQPQHF. The CDR3 bases are TGTGCCACCAGCAGAGACCCACAAAATCAGCCCCAGCATTTT. The full variable domain, rest sourced from reference TRBV15 and TRBJ1-5, is DAMVIQNPRYQVTQFGKPVTLSCSQTLNHNVMYWYQQKSSQAPKLLFHYYDKDFNNEADTPDNFQSRRPNTSFCFLDIRSPGLGDTAMYLCATSRDPQNQPQHFGDGTRLSIL.

This clone was counted a few times. The chain recombines TRBV19 with TRBJ1-1, with 8 positions matching TRBD1. V was pared by 5 bases and J by 1 base, with 6 bases of the junction left unmatched. CDR3 length equals 15 residues. Germline V gene data show CDR1 as LNHDA and CDR2 as SQIVND (reference sequence). The CDR3 is CASSPRTGTNTEAFF. The CDR3 DNA reads TGTGCCAGTAGTCCTCGGACAGGGACGAACACTGAAGCTTTCTTT. Full variable domain (remainder filled in from reference TRBV19 and TRBJ1-1): DGGITQSPKYLFRKEGQNVTLSCEQNLNHDAMYWYRQDPGQGLRLIYYSQIVNDFQKGDIAEGYSVSREKKESFPLTVTSAQKNPTAFYLCASSPRTGTNTEAFFGQGTRLTVV.

In this sample, this clone turned up a few times. The rearrangement joins TRBV3-1 (or the pseudogene TRBV3-2) to TRBJ1-1; D is possibly TRBD1 (5 bases). This CDR3 contains 11 residues. Trimming cost V 8 bases and J 8 bases, with 12 bases left between them. Germline V gene lookup returns CDR1 LGHDT and CDR2 YNNKEL (reference sequence). In DNA form, the CDR3 reads TGTGCCAGCCGGGGGGGACTAGAAGCTTTCTTT. It specifies CASRGGLEAFF.

The genes are TRBV24-1 and TRBJ2-1; a possible D gene is TRBD2 (6 bases). Trimming took 4 bases from V and 0 from J, leaving 15 bases between them. The CDR3 has 17 residues. CDR1 KGHDR and CDR2 SFDVKD come from the germline V gene. CDR3 DNA sequence: TGTGCCACCAGTGACCCCCGGGGGTCGAGCTCCTACAATGAGCAGTTCTTC. It translates to CATSDPRGSSSYNEQFF.

This clone was recorded once. The rearrangement joins TRBV5-4 to TRBJ2-5, with 10 bases that match TRBD2. Looked up from germline, CDR1 is SGHNT and CDR2 is YYREEE (reference sequence). The CDR3 length is 12 residues. With V trimmed by 5 bases and J by 11 bases, 6 bases remained unmatched. CDR3 protein: CASRGAGGRQYF. CDR3 sequence (DNA): TGTGCCAGCAGAGGAGCGGGGGGGCGGCAGTACTTC.

The V call is TRBV6-6, the J call TRBJ1-1, with 10 positions matching TRBD1. The CDR3 runs to 17 residues. The junction had 9 bases not matched to a gene; V was cut back by 5 bases and J by 0 bases. Germline loops: CDR1 MNHNY, CDR2 SVGAGI (reference sequence). The CDR3, as DNA: TGTGCCAGCAGTCAGCGACAGGGGGCGGGTATGAACACTGAAGCTTTCTTT. Its protein is CASSQRQGAGMNTEAFF.

V is TRBV27 and J is TRBJ1-3; 8 positions match TRBD1. CDR3 length: 14 residues. Germline V CDR1 and CDR2: MNHEY, SMNVEV (reference sequence). Trimming took 6 bases from V and 3 from J; bases not matched to a gene: 4. The CDR3 protein is CASSLTGVGNTIYF. CDR3 in DNA: TGTGCCAGCAGCCTGACAGGGGTTGGAAACACCATATATTTT.

The chain links TRBV29-1 to TRBJ1-2, with a tentative D call TRBD1 (6 bases). The V end was cut by 7 bases, the J end by 4 bases, with 19 bases between. The CDR3 consists of 14 residues. Germline-derived CDR1 and CDR2 are SQVTM and ANQGSEA. CDR3 in amino acids: CSAARTDGSYGYTF. In DNA form, the CDR3 reads TGCAGCGCAGCACGGACAGACGGTAGCTATGGCTACACCTTC.

The rearrangement joins TRBV6-5 to TRBJ1-6; 7 nucleotides align to TRBD1. Germline values: CDR1 MNHEY, CDR2 SVGAGI. J lost 7 bases, V lost 8 bases, and 5 bases had no gene match. The CDR3 has 13 residues. CDR3 loop: CASEGQINSPLHF. The CDR3 DNA reads TGTGCCAGCGAGGGACAGATAAATTCACCCCTCCACTTT.

This clone occurred once. The V call is TRBV5-6, the J call TRBJ1-6; 8 positions match TRBD1. Germline loops: CDR1 SGHDT, CDR2 YYEEEE. The ends lost 3 bases at V and 10 bases at J; junction bases unmatched: 6. The CDR3 covers 14 residues. CDR3 loop: CASSSWTGQSPLHF. The DNA for the CDR3 is TGTGCCAGCAGCTCATGGACAGGGCAATCACCCCTCCACTTT.

The sample holds one count of this clone. This chain links TRBV20-1 with TRBJ2-1; TRBD1 is a possible D gene (6 bases). This CDR3 has 15 residues. Between the trimmed V and J ends, which lost 3 bases and 4 bases, there was a span of 16 bases. CDR1 and CDR2 from the germline V gene are DFQATT and SNEGSKA (reference sequence). Here the CDR3 DNA reads TGCAGTGCTAGTACAGGGAGAGCGGTATACAATGAGCAGTTCTTC. It yields the protein CSASTGRAVYNEQFF.

This clone has just one count. The chain uses TRBV30 and TRBJ2-3, with D maybe TRBD1 (6 bases). Germline V gene lookup returns CDR1 GTSNPN and CDR2 SVGIG (reference sequence). CDR3 length: 11 amino acids. The V end was cut by 8 bases, the J end by 8 bases, with 14 bases between. In DNA, the CDR3 is TGTGCCGGCTCAGCAGGGGTTACGCAGTATTTT. Translated: CAGSAGVTQYF.

This chain connects TRBV28 to TRBJ2-6, with D tentatively TRBD2 (6 bases). Trimming removed 2 bases from V and 3 bases from J, with 11 bases in between. Germline lookup yields CDR1 MDHEN and CDR2 SYDVKM. The CDR3 has 16 amino acids. CDR3: CASSLGGAGGANVLTF. DNA of the CDR3: TGTGCCAGCAGTTTAGGGGGAGCGGGTGGGGCCAACGTCCTGACTTTC.

This clone was counted a few times. The rearrangement links TRBV27 to TRBJ2-2; 8 bases are shared with TRBD1. The V and J ends lost 3 bases and 2 bases, in that order; junction bases with no gene match: 2. The germline CDR1 and CDR2 sequences are MNHEY and SMNVEV (reference sequence). The CDR3 consists of 15 residues. The DNA of the CDR3 is TGTGCCAGCAGTTTTGACAGGGGCAACACCGGGGAGCTGTTTTTT. Residues: CASSFDRGNTGELFF.

The J gene is TRBJ1-1, the V gene TRBV19; D gene uncertain. Germline assignment: CDR1 LNHDA and CDR2 SQIVND (reference sequence). There are 14 residues in the CDR3. The V and J ends lost 3 bases and 4 bases respectively, with 12 bases between them. The CDR3 loop reads CASSISGPGTEAFF. Written as DNA, the CDR3 is TGTGCCAGTAGTATCTCCGGCCCGGGCACTGAAGCTTTCTTT.

With respect to this clone: Germline and junction disagree at one end, which may indicate a read error. The CDR3 region is CASSRAADHQPQHF. Written as DNA, the CDR3 is TGTGCAAGCAGTCGGGCAGCGGACCATCAGCCCCAGCATTTT. The genes are TRBV6-5 and TRBJ1-5; D is undetermined. CDR3 length: 14 residues. Germline assignment: CDR1 MNHEY and CDR2 SVGAGI.

The V call is TRBV15, the J call TRBJ2-3, with D maybe TRBD2 (5 bases). CDR3 length equals 19 residues. Trimming took off 3 bases at V and 1 base at J, with 23 bases between the two ends. CDR1 and CDR2 (germline): LNHNV, YYDKDF (reference sequence). CDR3 in amino acids: CATSSVWVSDSGGTDTQYF. The DNA of the CDR3 is TGTGCCACCAGCAGCGTCTGGGTGTCGGACTCGGGTGGCACAGATACGCAGTATTTT. Together with reference TRBV15 and TRBJ2-3, the CDR3 gives the full variable domain: DAMVIQNPRYQVTQFGKPVTLSCSQTLNHNVMYWYQQKSSQAPKLLFHYYDKDFNNEADTPDNFQSRRPNTSFCFLDIRSPGLGDTAMYLCATSSVWVSDSGGTDTQYFGPGTRLTVL.

J is TRBJ2-2 and V is TRBV27; TRBD2 matches 10 bases. From germline, CDR1 is MNHEY and CDR2 SMNVEV (reference sequence). The CDR3 is 15 residues long. V trimming: 6 bases; J trimming: 4 bases; junction bases outside the gene matches: 5. The CDR3 is CASRSGGAGTGELFF. The CDR3 coding sequence is TGTGCCAGCAGAAGCGGGGGGGCCGGCACCGGGGAGCTGTTTTTT.

This clone was counted a single time. This chain links TRBV3-1 (or the pseudogene TRBV3-2) with TRBJ2-5; D perhaps matches TRBD1 (5 bases). Per germline, CDR1 LGHDT and CDR2 YNNKEL (reference sequence). The length of the CDR3 is 16 residues. V lost 0 bases, J lost 2 bases, and 13 bases lay in between. CDR3 DNA sequence: TGTGCCAGCAGCCAAGAACCGCCCAGGGCGCAAGAGACCCAGTACTTC. It codes for CASSQEPPRAQETQYF.

The chain couples TRBV4-1 to TRBJ1-5; no firm D call. The germline V and J ends were trimmed by 1 base and 1 base, with 8 bases remaining between them. This CDR3 has 15 residues. Per germline, CDR1 MGHRA and CDR2 YSYEKL. The CDR3 DNA is TGCGCCAGCAGCCAAGGGTTACAGAGCAATCAGCCCCAGCATTTT. It specifies CASSQGLQSNQPQHF.

This clone was observed a few times. CDR3 loop: CASSLLAGGNEQYV. The CDR3 DNA sequence: TGTGCCAGCAGTCTACTAGCGGGGGGTAACGAGCAGTACGTC. The chain carries TRBV2 and TRBJ2-7; 12 nucleotides align to TRBD2. The CDR3 runs 14 residues. Germline CDR1 and CDR2: SNHLY and FYNNEI. V lost 5 bases, J lost 5 bases, and 4 bases stayed unmatched.

The genes are TRBV9 and TRBJ1-1; D is unclear. Germline values: CDR1 SGDLS, CDR2 YYNGEE. The CDR3 sequence is 13 residues long. Deletions cut 2 bases from V and 2 bases from J, with 7 bases between. CDR3 amino acids: CASSVPINTEAFF. As DNA, the CDR3 is TGTGCCAGCAGCGTCCCAATTAACACTGAAGCTTTCTTT.